This T cell receptor beta chain came from a study of blood T cell repertoires in COVID-19. From germline, CDR1 is SGHTA and CDR2 FQGNSA. CDR3 length equals 16 residues. Deletions cut 5 bases from V and 1 base from J, with 15 bases between. Repertoires were generated with immunoSEQ multiplex PCR, while TCRdb's copy carries only in-frame clones and drops some. The sample includes tens of thousands of clones, roughly 81% seen only once; the top ten take 36%. The TCR comes from a man aged 70-80 years with acute or convalescent COVID-19. Sequenced: peripheral blood. The J gene is TRBJ2-1, the V gene TRBV7-2, with D possibly being TRBD1 (6 bases). This CDR3 reads CASSLTGTNSYNEQFF. As DNA, the CDR3 is TGTGCCAGCAGCCTCACCGGGACAAATTCCTACAATGAGCAGTTCTTC. Filled out from reference TRBV7-2 and TRBJ2-1, the complete variable domain reads GAGVSQSPSNKVTEKGKDVELRCDPISGHTALYWYRQSLGQGLEFLIYFQGNSAPDKSGLPSDRFSAERTGGSVSTLTIQRTQQEDSAVYLCASSLTGTNSYNEQFFGPGTRLTVL.